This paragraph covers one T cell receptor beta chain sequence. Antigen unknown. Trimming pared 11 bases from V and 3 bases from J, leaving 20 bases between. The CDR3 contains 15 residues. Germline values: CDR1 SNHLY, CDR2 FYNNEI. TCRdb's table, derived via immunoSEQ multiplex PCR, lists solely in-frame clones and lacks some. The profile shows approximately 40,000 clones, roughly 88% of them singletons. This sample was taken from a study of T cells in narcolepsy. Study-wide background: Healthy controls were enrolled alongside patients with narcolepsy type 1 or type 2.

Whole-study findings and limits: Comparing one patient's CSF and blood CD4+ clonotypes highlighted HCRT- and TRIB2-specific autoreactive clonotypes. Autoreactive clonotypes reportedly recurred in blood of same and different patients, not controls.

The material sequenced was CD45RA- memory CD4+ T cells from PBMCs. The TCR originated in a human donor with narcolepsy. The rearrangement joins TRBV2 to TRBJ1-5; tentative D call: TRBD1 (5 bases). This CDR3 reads CASRRDSLNNQPQHF. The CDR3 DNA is TGTGCCTCCCGCCGAGACAGTTTGAACAATCAGCCCCAGCATTTT.